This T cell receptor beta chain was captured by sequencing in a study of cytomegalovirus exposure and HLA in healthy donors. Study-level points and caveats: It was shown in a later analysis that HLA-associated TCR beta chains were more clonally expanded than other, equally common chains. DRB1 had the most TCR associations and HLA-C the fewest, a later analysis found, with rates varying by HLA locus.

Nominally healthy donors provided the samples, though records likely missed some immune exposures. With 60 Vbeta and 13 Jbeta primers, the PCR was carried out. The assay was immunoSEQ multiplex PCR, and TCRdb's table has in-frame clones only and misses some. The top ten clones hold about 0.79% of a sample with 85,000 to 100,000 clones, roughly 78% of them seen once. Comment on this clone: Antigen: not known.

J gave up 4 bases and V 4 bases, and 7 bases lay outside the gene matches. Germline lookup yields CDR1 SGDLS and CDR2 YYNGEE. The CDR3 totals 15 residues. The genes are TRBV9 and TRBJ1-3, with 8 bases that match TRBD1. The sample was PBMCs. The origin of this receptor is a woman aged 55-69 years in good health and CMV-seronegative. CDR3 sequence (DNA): TGTGCCAGCAGCAACAGGGGGACGATAGGAAACACCATATATTTT. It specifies CASSNRGTIGNTIYF.